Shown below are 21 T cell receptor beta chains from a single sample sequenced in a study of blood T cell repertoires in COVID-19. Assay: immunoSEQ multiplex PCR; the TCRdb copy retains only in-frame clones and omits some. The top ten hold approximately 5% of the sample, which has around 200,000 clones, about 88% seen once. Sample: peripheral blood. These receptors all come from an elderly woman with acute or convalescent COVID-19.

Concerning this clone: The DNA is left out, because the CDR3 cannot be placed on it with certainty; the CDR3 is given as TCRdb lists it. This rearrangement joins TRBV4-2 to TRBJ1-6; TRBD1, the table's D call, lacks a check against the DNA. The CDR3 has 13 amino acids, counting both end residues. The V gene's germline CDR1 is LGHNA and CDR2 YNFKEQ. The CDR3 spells CASSQVGPGAQKW.

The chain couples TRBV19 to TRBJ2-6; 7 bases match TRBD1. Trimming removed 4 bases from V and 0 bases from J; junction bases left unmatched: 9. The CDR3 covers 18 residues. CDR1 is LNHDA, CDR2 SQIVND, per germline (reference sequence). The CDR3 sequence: CASSNPGQTYSGANVLTF. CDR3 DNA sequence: TGTGCCAGTAGTAACCCGGGACAGACGTACTCTGGGGCCAACGTCCTGACTTTC.

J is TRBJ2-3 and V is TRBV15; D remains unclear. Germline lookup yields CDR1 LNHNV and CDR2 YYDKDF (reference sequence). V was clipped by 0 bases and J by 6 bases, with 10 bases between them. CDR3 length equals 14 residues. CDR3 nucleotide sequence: TGTGCCACCAGCAGAGATCAGGATGGCGATACGCAGTATTTT. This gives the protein CATSRDQDGDTQYF.

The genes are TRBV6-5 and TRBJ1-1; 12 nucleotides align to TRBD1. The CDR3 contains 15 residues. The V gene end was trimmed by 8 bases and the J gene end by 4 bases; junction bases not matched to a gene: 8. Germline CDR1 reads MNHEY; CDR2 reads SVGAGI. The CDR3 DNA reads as TGTGCCAGCCGCCTAGGGACAGGGGGCCCCACTGAAGCTTTCTTT. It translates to CASRLGTGGPTEAFF.

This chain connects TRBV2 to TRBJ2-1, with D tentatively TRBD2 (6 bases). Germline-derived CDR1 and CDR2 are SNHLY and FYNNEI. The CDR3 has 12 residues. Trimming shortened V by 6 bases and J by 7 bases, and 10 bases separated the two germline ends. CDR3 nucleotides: TGTGCCAGCAGCGGGAGTAGTAATGAGCAGTTCTTC. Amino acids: CASSGSSNEQFF.

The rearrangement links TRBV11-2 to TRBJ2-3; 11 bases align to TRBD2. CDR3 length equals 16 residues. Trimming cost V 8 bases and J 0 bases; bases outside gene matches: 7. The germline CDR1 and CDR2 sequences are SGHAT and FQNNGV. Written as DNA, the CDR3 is TGTGCCAGCCCGATAGCGGGAGGGCGGAGCACAGATACGCAGTATTTT. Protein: CASPIAGGRSTDTQYF. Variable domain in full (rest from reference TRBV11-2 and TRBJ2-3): EAGVAQSPRYKIIEKRQSVAFWCNPISGHATLYWYQQILGQGPKLLIQFQNNGVVDDSQLPKDRFSAERLKGVDSTLKIQPAKLEDSAVYLCASPIAGGRSTDTQYFGPGTRLTVL.

The CDR3 nucleotides read TGTGCCAGCAGCTTAGGAGGCTCGGGGTCGTGGTCACCCCTCCACTTT. It yields the protein CASSLGGSGSWSPLHF. The chain has TRBV7-8 and TRBJ1-6; D gene uncertain. Germline V gives CDR1 SGHVS, CDR2 FQNEAQ. V was pared by 1 base and J by 10 bases, with 17 bases between. The length of the CDR3 is 16 residues.

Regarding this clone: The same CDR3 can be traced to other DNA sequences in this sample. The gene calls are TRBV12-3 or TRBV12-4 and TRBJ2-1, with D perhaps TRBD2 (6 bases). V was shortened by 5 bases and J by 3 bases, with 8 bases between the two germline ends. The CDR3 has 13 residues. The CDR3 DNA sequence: TGTGCCAGCAGTCGGGACTTCTACAATGAGCAGTTCTTC. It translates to CASSRDFYNEQFF.

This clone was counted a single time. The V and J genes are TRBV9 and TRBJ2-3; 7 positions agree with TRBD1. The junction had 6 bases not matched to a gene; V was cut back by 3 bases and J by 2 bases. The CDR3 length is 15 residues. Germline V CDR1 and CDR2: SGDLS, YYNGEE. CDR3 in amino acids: CASSGGTVYTDTQYF. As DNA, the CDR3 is TGTGCCAGCAGCGGGGGGACAGTCTACACAGATACGCAGTATTTT.

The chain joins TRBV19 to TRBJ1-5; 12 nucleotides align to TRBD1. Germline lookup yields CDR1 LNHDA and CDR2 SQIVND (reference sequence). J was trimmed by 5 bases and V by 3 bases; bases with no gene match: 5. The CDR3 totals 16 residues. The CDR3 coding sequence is TGTGCCAGTAGTATCGCCGGGACAGGGGGCCATCAGCCCCAGCATTTT. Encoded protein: CASSIAGTGGHQPQHF. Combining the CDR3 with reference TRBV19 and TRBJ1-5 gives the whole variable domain DGGITQSPKYLFRKEGQNVTLSCEQNLNHDAMYWYRQDPGQGLRLIYYSQIVNDFQKGDIAEGYSVSREKKESFPLTVTSAQKNPTAFYLCASSIAGTGGHQPQHFGDGTRLSIL.

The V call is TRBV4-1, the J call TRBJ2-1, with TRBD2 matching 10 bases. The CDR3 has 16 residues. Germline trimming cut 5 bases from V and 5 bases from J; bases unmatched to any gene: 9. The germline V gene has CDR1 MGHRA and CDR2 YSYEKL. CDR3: CASSDFSGRLDNEQFF. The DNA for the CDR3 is TGCGCCAGCAGCGATTTTAGCGGGAGGTTGGACAATGAGCAGTTCTTC.

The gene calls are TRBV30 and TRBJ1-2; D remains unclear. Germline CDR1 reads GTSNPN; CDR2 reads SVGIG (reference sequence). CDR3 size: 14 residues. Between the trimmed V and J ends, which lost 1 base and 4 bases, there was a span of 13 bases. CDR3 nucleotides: TGTGCCTGGAGTGGGAGGGTAGTTGGCTATGGCTACACCTTC. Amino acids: CAWSGRVVGYGYTF.

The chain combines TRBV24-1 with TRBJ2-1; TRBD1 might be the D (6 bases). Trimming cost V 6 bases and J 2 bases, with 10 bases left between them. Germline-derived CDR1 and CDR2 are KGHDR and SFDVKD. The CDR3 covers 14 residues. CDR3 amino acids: CATSLPGAYNEQFF. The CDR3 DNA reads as TGTGCCACCAGTCTCCCAGGGGCCTACAATGAGCAGTTCTTC.

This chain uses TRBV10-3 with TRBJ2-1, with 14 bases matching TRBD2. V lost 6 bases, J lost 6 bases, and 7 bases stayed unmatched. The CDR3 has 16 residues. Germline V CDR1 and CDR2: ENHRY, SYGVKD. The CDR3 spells CAISAPTSGRGNEQFF. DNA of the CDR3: TGTGCCATCAGCGCCCCGACTAGCGGGAGGGGCAATGAGCAGTTCTTC.

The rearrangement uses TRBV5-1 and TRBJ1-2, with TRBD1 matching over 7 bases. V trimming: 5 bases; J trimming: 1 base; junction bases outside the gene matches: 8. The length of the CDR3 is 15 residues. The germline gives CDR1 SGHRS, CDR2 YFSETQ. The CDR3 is CASRGDSKINYGYTF. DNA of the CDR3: TGCGCCAGCAGAGGGGACAGTAAGATTAACTATGGCTACACCTTC.

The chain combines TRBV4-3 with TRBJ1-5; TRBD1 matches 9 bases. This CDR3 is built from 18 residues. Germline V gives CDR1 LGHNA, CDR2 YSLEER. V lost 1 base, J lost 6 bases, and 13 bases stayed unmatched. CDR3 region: CASSQAAAGTGTGQPQHF. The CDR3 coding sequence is TGCGCCAGCAGCCAAGCGGCCGCCGGGACAGGGACGGGTCAGCCCCAGCATTTT.

The CDR3 reads CASSQNSYEQYF. CDR3 nucleotide sequence: TGTGCCAGCAGCCAAAACTCCTACGAGCAGTACTTC. V is TRBV7-8 and J is TRBJ2-7; D is unclear. The ends were cut back, 5 bases at V and 0 bases at J, with 5 bases in the middle. There are 12 residues in the CDR3. Germline assignment: CDR1 SGHVS and CDR2 FQNEAQ.

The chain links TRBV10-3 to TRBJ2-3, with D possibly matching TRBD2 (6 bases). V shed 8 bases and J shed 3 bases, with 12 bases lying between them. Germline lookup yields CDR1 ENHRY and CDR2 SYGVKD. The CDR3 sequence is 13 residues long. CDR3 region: CAIAGRGTDTQYF. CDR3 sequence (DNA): TGTGCCATCGCCGGCCGGGGGACAGATACGCAGTATTTT.

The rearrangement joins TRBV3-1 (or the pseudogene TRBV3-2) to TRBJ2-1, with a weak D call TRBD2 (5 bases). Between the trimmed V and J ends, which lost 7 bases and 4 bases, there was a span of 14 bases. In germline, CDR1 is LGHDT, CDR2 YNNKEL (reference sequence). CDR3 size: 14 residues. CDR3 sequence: CASNYRERYNEQFF. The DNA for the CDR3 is TGTGCCAGCAATTATCGGGAAAGATACAATGAGCAGTTCTTC.

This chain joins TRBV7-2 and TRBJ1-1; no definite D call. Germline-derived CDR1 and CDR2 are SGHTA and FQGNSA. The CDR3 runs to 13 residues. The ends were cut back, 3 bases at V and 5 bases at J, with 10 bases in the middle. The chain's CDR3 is CASSFVRGTEAFF. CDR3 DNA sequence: TGTGCCAGCAGCTTCGTACGGGGAACTGAAGCTTTCTTT.

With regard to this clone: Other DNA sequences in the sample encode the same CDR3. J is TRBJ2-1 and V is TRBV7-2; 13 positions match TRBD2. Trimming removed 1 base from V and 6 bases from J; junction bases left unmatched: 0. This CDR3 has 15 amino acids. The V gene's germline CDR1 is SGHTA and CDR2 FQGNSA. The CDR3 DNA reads TGTGCCAGCAGCTTAGGGACTAGCGGGAGCAATGAGCAGTTCTTC. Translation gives CASSLGTSGSNEQFF.